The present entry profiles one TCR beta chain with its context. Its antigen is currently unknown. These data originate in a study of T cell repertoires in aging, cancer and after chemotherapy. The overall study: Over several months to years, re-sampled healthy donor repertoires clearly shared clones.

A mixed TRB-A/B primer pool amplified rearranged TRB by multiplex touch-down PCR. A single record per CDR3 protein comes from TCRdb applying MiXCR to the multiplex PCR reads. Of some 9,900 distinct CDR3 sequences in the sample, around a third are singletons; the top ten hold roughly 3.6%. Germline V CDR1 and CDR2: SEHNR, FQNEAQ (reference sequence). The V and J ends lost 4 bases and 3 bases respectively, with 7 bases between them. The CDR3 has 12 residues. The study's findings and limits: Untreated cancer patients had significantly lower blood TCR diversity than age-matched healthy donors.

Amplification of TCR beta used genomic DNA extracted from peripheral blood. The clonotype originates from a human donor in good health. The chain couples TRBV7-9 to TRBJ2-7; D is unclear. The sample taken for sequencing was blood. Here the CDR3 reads CASSSKHYEQYV. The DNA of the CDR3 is TGTGCCAGCAGCTCAAAACACTACGAGCAGTACGTC.